These 13 T cell receptor beta chains originate from one sample sequenced in a study of CD8 T cells in Susac syndrome. An amount of RNA that ranged from roughly 0.5 to 1 ug was reverse transcribed with random hexamers. Via MiXCR, TCRdb re-called the immunoSEQ multiplex PCR reads, giving one row per CDR3 protein. The sample shows some 250,000 distinct CDR3 sequences, 96% of them seen only once. Source material: CD4+ T cells from PBMCs. These receptor sequences come from a human donor with Susac syndrome.

This clonotype was seen a single time. The V call is TRBV7-8, the J call TRBJ2-7, with a tentative D call TRBD1 (5 bases). The germline gives CDR1 SGHVS, CDR2 FQNEAQ. V gave up 4 bases and J gave up 3 bases, with 13 bases separating them. The CDR3 totals 14 residues. The CDR3 loop reads CASSSDRQLYEQYF. DNA of the CDR3: TGTGCCAGCAGCTCAGACCGACAGCTCTACGAGCAGTACTTC.

In nucleotides, the CDR3 is TGTGCCTGGACGGACAACACTGAAGCTTTCTTT. This sequence encodes CAWTDNTEAFF. The V gene is TRBV30, the J gene TRBJ1-1; D gene unclear. CDR3 length: 11 amino acids. Per the germline V gene, CDR1 is GTSNPN and CDR2 is SVGIG (reference sequence). Trimming cost V 4 bases and J 2 bases, with 5 bases left between them.

The chain employs TRBV28 and TRBJ1-2; D call uncertain. V lost 5 bases, J lost 4 bases, and 8 bases lay in between. Germline V lookup: CDR1 MDHEN, CDR2 SYDVKM. CDR3 size: 12 residues. The CDR3 region has the DNA TGTGCCAGCAGTACGACGACCTATGGCTACACCTTC. It encodes CASSTTTYGYTF.

J is TRBJ2-2 and V is TRBV12-5; D uncertain. V was pared by 1 base and J by 3 bases, with 9 bases between. CDR1 is LGHNT, CDR2 FRNRAP, per germline. CDR3 length: 15 amino acids. CDR3 region: CASGLGVPDTGELFF. CDR3 coding DNA: TGTGCTAGTGGTTTGGGGGTTCCGGACACCGGGGAGCTGTTTTTT.

CDR3: CASSLEVSGAEQYF. The CDR3, as DNA: TGTGCCAGCAGCTTAGAAGTATCAGGTGCCGAGCAGTACTTC. The chain is built from TRBV11-2 and TRBJ2-7; D unclear. Between the trimmed V and J ends, which lost 0 bases and 6 bases, there was a span of 12 bases. Per the germline V gene, CDR1 is SGHAT and CDR2 is FQNNGV. CDR3 length equals 14 residues.

J is TRBJ1-3 and V is TRBV12-3 or TRBV12-4; no firm D call. This CDR3 comprises 17 residues. The V and J ends lost 5 bases and 0 bases respectively, with 17 bases between them. DNA of the CDR3: TGTGCCAGCAGTCGTAGTTTGGGTCCCCGCTCTGGAAACACCATATATTTT. It yields the protein CASSRSLGPRSGNTIYF.

CDR3 DNA: TGTGCCAGCAGTTTAGGTCGGGGACGAACAGTCTACGAGCAGTACTTC. It specifies CASSLGRGRTVYEQYF. The J gene is TRBJ2-7, the V gene TRBV12-3 or TRBV12-4; either TRBD1 or TRBD2 may fit D (5 bases each). V lost 1 base to trimming and J lost 3 bases, with 16 bases between them. CDR3 length: 16 amino acids.

V gene TRBV25-1 combines with J gene TRBJ2-5, with D unclear. Trimming removed 0 bases from V and 3 bases from J, with 8 bases in between. Germline CDR1 and CDR2: MGHDK and SYGVNS. This CDR3 has 14 residues. In DNA form, the CDR3 reads TGTGCCAGCAGTGAATATAGGGCGGAAGAGACCCAGTACTTC. Translated, it gives CASSEYRAEETQYF. The entire variable domain, with the rest obtained from reference TRBV25-1 and TRBJ2-5, is as follows: EADIYQTPRYLVIGTGKKITLECSQTMGHDKMYWYQQDPGMELHLIHYSYGVNSTEKGDLSSESTVSRIRTEHFPLTLESARPSHTSQYLCASSEYRAEETQYFGPGTRLLVL.

The gene calls are TRBV29-1 and TRBJ2-2, with 8 positions matching TRBD1. Germline lookup yields CDR1 SQVTM and CDR2 ANQGSEA. V lost 6 bases, J lost 3 bases, and 6 bases stayed unmatched. The CDR3 has 14 amino acids. The DNA for the CDR3 is TGCAGCGTCGCAGGGGGCGCGGACACCGGGGAGCTGTTTTTT. Translation gives CSVAGGADTGELFF.

The chain joins TRBV14 to TRBJ2-4; either TRBD1 or TRBD2 may fit D (5 bases each). The CDR3 is 19 amino acids. V dropped 0 bases and J dropped 0 bases, with 18 bases sitting between them. The germline V gene encodes CDR1 SGHDN and CDR2 FVKESK. The CDR3 DNA follows: TGTGCCAGCAGCCAAGACTCATGGGCAGGGACCTTAGCCAAAAACATTCAGTACTTC. Protein: CASSQDSWAGTLAKNIQYF.

The rearrangement joins TRBV3-1 to TRBJ2-7, with D possibly TRBD1 on 5 matching bases. The CDR3 runs to 15 residues. V was cut by 3 bases and J by 0 bases, with 12 bases left in between. In germline, CDR1 is LGHDT, CDR2 YNNKEL (reference sequence). As DNA, the CDR3 is TGTGCCAGCAGCCATTCTCGACAGATCTCCTACGAGCAGTACTTC. Translated: CASSHSRQISYEQYF.

The J gene is TRBJ2-5, the V gene TRBV19, with 7 bases lining up with TRBD1. Trimming at V came to 5 bases and at J to 1 base, leaving 4 bases not matched to a gene. The CDR3 sequence is 14 residues long. Germline V lookup: CDR1 LNHDA, CDR2 SQIVND (reference sequence). The DNA of the CDR3 is TGTGCCAGTAGTGGACAGGTCCTCCAAGAGACCCAGTACTTC. Amino acids: CASSGQVLQETQYF. Complete variable domain (other parts from reference TRBV19 and TRBJ2-5): DGGITQSPKYLFRKEGQNVTLSCEQNLNHDAMYWYRQDPGQGLRLIYYSQIVNDFQKGDIAEGYSVSREKKESFPLTVTSAQKNPTAFYLCASSGQVLQETQYFGPGTRLLVL.

The chain recombines TRBV12-3 or TRBV12-4 with TRBJ2-4; D is undetermined. This CDR3 has 15 amino acids. V was trimmed by 6 bases and J by 0 bases, leaving 12 bases between them. DNA of the CDR3: TGTGCCAGCAGCCCCGACATACTAGCCAAAAACATTCAGTACTTC. Its protein product is CASSPDILAKNIQYF.